This T cell receptor beta chain stems from a study of T cells in Graves' hyperthyroidism and ophthalmopathy. This clonotype was observed a few times. There are 15 residues in the CDR3. CDR1 and CDR2 (germline): MDHEN, SYDVKM. V was pared by 4 bases and J by 3 bases, with 15 bases between. The source material, RNA transcripts, was used to amplify TCR beta CDR3 regions. TCR CDR3 regions were first amplified by RT-PCR with HTBI primers. TCRdb itself ran the multiplex PCR reads through MiXCR, one entry per CDR3 protein. The repertoire consists of more than 300,000 distinct CDR3 sequences, with around 14% occurring once and the leading ten covering approximately 25%.

Sequencing was carried out using blood. The receptor was derived from a woman younger than 45 with Graves' hyperthyroidism. The chain carries TRBV28 and TRBJ2-5; D remains unclear. The chain's CDR3 is CASSSPPTRKETQYF. The CDR3 nucleotides are TGTGCCAGCAGTTCCCCCCCGACAAGAAAAGAGACCCAGTACTTC. Together with reference TRBV28 and TRBJ2-5, the CDR3 gives the full variable domain: DVKVTQSSRYLVKRTGEKVFLECVQDMDHENMFWYRQDPGLGLRLIYFSYDVKMKEKGDIPEGYSVSREKKERFSLILESASTNQTSMYLCASSSPPTRKETQYFGPGTRLLVL.